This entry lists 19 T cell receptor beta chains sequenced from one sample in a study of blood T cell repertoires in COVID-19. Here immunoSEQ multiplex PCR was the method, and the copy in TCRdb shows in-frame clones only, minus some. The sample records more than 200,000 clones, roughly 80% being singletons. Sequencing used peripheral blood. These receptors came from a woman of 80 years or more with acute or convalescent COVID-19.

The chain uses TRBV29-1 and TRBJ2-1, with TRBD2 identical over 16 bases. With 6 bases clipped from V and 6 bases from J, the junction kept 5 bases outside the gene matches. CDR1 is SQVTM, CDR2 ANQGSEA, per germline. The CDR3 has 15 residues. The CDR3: CSVTGTSGGANEQFF. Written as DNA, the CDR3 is TGCAGCGTGACCGGGACTAGCGGGGGGGCCAATGAGCAGTTCTTC.

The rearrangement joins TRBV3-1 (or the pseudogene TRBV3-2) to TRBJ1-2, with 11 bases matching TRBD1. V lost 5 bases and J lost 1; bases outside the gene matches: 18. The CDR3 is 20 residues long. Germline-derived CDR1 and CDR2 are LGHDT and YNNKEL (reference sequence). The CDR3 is CASSSTPSGTGGRGNYGYTF. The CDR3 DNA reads TGTGCCAGCAGCTCTACCCCTTCCGGGACAGGGGGTAGAGGTAACTATGGCTACACCTTC.

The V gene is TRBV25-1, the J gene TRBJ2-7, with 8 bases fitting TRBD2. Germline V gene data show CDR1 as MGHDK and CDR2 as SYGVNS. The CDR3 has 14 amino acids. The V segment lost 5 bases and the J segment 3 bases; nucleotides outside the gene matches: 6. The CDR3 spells CASSREGPHYEQYF. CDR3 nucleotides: TGTGCCAGCAGTCGGGAGGGGCCACACTACGAGCAGTACTTC.

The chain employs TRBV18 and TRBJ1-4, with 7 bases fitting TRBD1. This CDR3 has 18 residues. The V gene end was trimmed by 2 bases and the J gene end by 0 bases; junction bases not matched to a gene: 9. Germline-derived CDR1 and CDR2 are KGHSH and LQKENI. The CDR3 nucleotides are TGTGCCAGCTCACCAACTGTCGTCAGGGGGGCAACTAATGAAAAACTGTTTTTT. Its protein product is CASSPTVVRGATNEKLFF.

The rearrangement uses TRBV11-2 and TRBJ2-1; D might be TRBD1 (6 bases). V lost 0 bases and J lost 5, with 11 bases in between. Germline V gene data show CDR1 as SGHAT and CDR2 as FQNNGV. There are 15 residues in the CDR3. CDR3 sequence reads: CASSLDVGQHNEQFF. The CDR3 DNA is TGTGCCAGCAGCTTAGATGTCGGACAGCACAATGAGCAGTTCTTC.

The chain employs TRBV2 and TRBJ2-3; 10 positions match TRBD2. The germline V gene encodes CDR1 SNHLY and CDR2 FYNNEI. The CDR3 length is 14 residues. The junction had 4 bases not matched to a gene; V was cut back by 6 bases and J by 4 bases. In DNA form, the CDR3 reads TGTGCCAGCAGGCCCGGGACTAGCGCAGATACGCAGTATTTT. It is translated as CASRPGTSADTQYF.

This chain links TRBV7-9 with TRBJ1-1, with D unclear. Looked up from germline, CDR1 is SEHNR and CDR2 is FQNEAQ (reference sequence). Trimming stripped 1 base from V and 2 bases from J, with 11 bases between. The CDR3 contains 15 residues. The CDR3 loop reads CASSLVSQINTEAFF. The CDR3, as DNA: TGTGCCAGCAGCTTAGTGTCGCAGATCAACACTGAAGCTTTCTTT.

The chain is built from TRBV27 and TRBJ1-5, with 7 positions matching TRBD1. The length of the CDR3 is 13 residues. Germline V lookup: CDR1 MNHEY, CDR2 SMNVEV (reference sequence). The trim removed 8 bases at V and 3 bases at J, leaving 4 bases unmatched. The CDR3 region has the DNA TGTGCCAGCGTAGGGGGCCCCAATCAGCCCCAGCATTTT. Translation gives CASVGGPNQPQHF.

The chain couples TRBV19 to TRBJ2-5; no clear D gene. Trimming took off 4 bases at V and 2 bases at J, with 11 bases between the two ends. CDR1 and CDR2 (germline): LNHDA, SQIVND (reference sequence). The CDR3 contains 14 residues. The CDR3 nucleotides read TGTGCCAGTAGTAGGCGGCATCATCAAGAGACCCAGTACTTC. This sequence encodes CASSRRHHQETQYF.

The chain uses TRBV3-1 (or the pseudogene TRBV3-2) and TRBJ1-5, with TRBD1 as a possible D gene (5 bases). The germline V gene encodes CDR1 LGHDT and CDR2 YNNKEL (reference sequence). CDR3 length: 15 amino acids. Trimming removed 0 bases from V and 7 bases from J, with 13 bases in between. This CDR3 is CASSQEGQGRQPQHF. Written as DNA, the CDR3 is TGTGCCAGCAGCCAAGAAGGGCAGGGAAGACAGCCCCAGCATTTT.

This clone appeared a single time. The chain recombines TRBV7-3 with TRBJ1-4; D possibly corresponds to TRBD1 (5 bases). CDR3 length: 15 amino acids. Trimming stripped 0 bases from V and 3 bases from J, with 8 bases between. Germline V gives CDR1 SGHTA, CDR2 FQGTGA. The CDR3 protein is CASSLTAGANEKLFF. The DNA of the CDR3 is TGTGCCAGCAGCTTAACCGCGGGGGCTAATGAAAAACTGTTTTTT. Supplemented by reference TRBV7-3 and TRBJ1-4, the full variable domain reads GAGVSQTPSNKVTEKGKYVELRCDPISGHTALYWYRQSLGQGPEFLIYFQGTGAADDSGLPNDRFFAVRPEGSVSTLKIQRTERGDSAVYLCASSLTAGANEKLFFGSGTQLSVL.

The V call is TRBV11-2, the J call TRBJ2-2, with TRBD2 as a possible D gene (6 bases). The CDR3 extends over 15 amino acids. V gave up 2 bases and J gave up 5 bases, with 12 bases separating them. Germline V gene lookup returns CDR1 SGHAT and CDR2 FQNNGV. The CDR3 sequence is CASSLRGGSTGELFF. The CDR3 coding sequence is TGTGCCAGCAGCTTAAGGGGAGGCTCTACCGGGGAGCTGTTTTTT.

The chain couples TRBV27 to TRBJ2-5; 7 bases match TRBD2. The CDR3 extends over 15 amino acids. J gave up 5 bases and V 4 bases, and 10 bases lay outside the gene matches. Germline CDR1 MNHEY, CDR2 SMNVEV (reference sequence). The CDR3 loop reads CASSSYTGGMETQYF. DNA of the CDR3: TGTGCCAGCAGTTCGTACACCGGGGGGATGGAGACCCAGTACTTC.

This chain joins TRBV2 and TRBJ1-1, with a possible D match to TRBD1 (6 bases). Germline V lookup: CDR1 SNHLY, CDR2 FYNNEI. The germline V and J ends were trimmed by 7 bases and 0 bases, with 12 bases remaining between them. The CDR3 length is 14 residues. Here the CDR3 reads CASKFGTMNTEAFF. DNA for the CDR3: TGTGCCAGCAAGTTCGGGACAATGAACACTGAAGCTTTCTTT.

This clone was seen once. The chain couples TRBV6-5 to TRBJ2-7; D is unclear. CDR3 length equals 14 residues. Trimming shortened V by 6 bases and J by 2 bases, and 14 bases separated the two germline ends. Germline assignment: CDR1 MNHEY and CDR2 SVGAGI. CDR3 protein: CASRLDLGPYEQYF. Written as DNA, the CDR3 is TGTGCCAGCAGGCTCGATTTGGGCCCCTACGAGCAGTACTTC.

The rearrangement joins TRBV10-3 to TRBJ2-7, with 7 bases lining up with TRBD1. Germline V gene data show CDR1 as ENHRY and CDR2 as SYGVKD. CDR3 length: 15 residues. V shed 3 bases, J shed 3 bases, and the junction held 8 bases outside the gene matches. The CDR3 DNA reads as TGTGCCATCAGTGAAGGGACAGTCAATAACTACGAGCAGTACTTC. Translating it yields CAISEGTVNNYEQYF.

The CDR3 sequence is CASSLALGTGTYEQYF. CDR3 sequence (DNA): TGTGCCAGCAGCTTAGCGCTTGGGACAGGTACCTACGAGCAGTACTTC. This rearrangement joins TRBV7-8 to TRBJ2-7; 8 positions agree with TRBD1. J lost 2 bases, V lost 0 bases, and 6 bases had no gene match. The CDR3 length is 16 residues. Per the germline V gene, CDR1 is SGHVS and CDR2 is FQNEAQ.

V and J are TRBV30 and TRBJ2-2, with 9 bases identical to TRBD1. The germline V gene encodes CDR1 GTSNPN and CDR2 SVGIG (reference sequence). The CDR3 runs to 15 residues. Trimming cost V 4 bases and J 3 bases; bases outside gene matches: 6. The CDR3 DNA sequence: TGTGCCTGGATCAGTGGGACAGGGTACACCGGGGAGCTGTTTTTT. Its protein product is CAWISGTGYTGELFF.

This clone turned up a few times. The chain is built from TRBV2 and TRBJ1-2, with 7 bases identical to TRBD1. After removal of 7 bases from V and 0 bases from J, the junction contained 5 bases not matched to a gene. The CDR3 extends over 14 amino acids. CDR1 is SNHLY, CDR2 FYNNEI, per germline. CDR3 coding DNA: TGTGCCAGCACCCGACAGGGATCTAACTATGGCTACACCTTC. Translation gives CASTRQGSNYGYTF. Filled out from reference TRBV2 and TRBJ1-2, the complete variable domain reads EPEVTQTPSHQVTQMGQEVILRCVPISNHLYFYWYRQILGQKVEFLVSFYNNEISEKSEIFDDQFSVERPDGSNFTLKIRSTKLEDSAMYFCASTRQGSNYGYTFGSGTRLTVV.